These 2 T cell receptor beta chains came from one sample sequenced in a study of T cells in Graves' hyperthyroidism and ophthalmopathy. RNA transcripts yielded amplified TCR beta CDR3 regions. The primer set for the first-round RT-PCR of the TCR CDR3 was HTBI. TCRdb called the multiplex PCR reads again in MiXCR, with one record for every CDR3 protein. The sample shows approximately 480,000 distinct CDR3 sequences, more than 20% of them seen only once. Sequenced sample: blood. The receptors come from a man aged 18 to 35 with Graves' hyperthyroidism.

This clonotype was counted ten times or more. This chain links TRBV5-1 with TRBJ1-1, with D unclear. Germline assignment: CDR1 SGHRS and CDR2 YFSETQ. CDR3 length: 14 amino acids. Trimming cost V 5 bases and J 1 base, with 12 bases left between them. This CDR3 reads CASRPTGSNTEAFF. CDR3 nucleotide sequence: TGCGCCAGCAGGCCGACCGGGTCGAACACTGAAGCTTTCTTT. The variable domain in full, completed from reference TRBV5-1 and TRBJ1-1, reads KAGVTQTPRYLIKTRGQQVTLSCSPISGHRSVSWYQQTPGQGLQFLFEYFSETQRNKGNFPGRFSGRQFSNSRSEMNVSTLELGDSALYLCASRPTGSNTEAFFGQGTRLTVV.

This clonotype has ten or more counts. The chain is built from TRBV6-1 and TRBJ2-6; perhaps TRBD1 as D (5 bases). Germline CDR1 MNHNS, CDR2 SASEGT. V was clipped by 5 bases and J by 1 base, with 18 bases between them. The CDR3 runs to 18 residues. The CDR3 DNA reads TGTGCCAGCAGTAAACTTCCCGTCACAGGATCTGGGGCCAACGTCCTGACTTTC. It codes for CASSKLPVTGSGANVLTF.